These T cell receptor beta chains were read from a single sample in a study of cytomegalovirus exposure and HLA in healthy donors. Here immunoSEQ multiplex PCR was the method, and the copy in TCRdb shows in-frame clones only, minus some. This sample has 110,000 to 150,000 clones, with more than 75% found just once. Sequencing was done on a sample of PBMCs. The receptor source for this set is a female donor in good health and CMV-seronegative. Each CDR3 is given with its conserved first and last residue. D genes are given only for firm matches. Only some rows state a clone size, as once, few, many or a class for expanded clones.

cdr3_aa: CSARSYEQYF
cdr3_nt: TGCAGTGCTAGGAGTTACGAGCAGTACTTC
d_call: .
v_call: TRBV20-1
j_call: TRBJ2-7
clone_size: .

cdr3_aa: CASSEAFSSAFAETQYF
cdr3_nt: TGTGCCAGCAGTGAAGCATTTTCAAGTGCCTTTGCGGAGACCCAGTACTTC
d_call: .
v_call: TRBV6-1
j_call: TRBJ2-5
clone_size: .

cdr3_aa: CASSRYNEQFF
cdr3_nt: TGCGCCAGCAGTCGGTACAATGAGCAGTTCTTC
d_call: .
v_call: TRBV4-3
j_call: TRBJ2-1
clone_size: .

cdr3_aa: CASSQALEQYF
cdr3_nt: TGTGCCAGCAGCCAAGCTCTCGAGCAGTACTTC
d_call: .
v_call: TRBV5-6
j_call: TRBJ2-7
clone_size: .

cdr3_aa: CASSAGTDSNQPQHF
cdr3_nt: TGTGCCAGCAGTGCCGGGACAGATAGCAATCAGCCCCAGCATTTT
d_call: TRBD1
v_call: TRBV6-1
j_call: TRBJ1-5
clone_size: .

cdr3_aa: CASSPPTVEYTDTQYF
cdr3_nt: TGTGCCAGCAGTCCCCCGACAGTCGAATACACAGATACGCAGTATTTT
d_call: .
v_call: TRBV28
j_call: TRBJ2-3
clone_size: .

cdr3_aa: CASSLDREGQAFF
cdr3_nt: TGTGCCAGCTCACTCGACAGGGAAGGGCAAGCTTTCTTT
d_call: TRBD1
v_call: TRBV18
j_call: TRBJ1-1
clone_size: .

cdr3_aa: CASRKESSYNSPLHF
cdr3_nt: TGTGCCAGCAGAAAAGAGAGCTCCTATAATTCACCCCTCCACTTT
d_call: .
v_call: TRBV6-4
j_call: TRBJ1-6
clone_size: .

cdr3_aa: CASSPINGGEQYF
cdr3_nt: TGTGCCAGCAGCCCAATAAACGGGGGCGAGCAGTACTTC
d_call: .
v_call: TRBV7-3
j_call: TRBJ2-7
clone_size: few

cdr3_aa: CSTWAGTVNTEAFF
cdr3_nt: TGCAGCACCTGGGCGGGGACAGTAAACACTGAAGCTTTCTTT
d_call: TRBD1
v_call: TRBV29-1
j_call: TRBJ1-1
clone_size: .

cdr3_aa: CASSPAGNQPQHF
cdr3_nt: TGTGCCAGCTCACCGGCAGGGAATCAGCCCCAGCATTTT
d_call: .
v_call: TRBV18
j_call: TRBJ1-5
clone_size: .